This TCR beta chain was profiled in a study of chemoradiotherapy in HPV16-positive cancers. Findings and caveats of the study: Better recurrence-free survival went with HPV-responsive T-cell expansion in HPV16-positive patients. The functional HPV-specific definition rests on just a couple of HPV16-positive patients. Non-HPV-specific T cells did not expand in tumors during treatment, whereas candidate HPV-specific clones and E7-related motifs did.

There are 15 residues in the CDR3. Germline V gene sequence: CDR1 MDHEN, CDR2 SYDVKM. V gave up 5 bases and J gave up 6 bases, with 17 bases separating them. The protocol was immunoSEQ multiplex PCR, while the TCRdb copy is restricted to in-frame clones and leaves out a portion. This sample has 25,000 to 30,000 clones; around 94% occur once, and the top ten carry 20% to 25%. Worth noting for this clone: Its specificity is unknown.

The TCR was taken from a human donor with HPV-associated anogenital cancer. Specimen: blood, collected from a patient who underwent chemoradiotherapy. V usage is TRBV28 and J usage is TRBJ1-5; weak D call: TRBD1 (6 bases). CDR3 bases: TGTGCCAGCAGTCCCACCGCAGGGGCCCTTCAGCCCCAGCATTTT. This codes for CASSPTAGALQPQHF.